The 22 T cell receptor beta chains listed next were all sequenced from one sample in a study of blood T cell repertoires in COVID-19. This table comes from immunoSEQ multiplex PCR, and its TCRdb copy is limited to in-frame clones, with some not included. The sample includes about 300,000 clones, about 90% of them seen just once. The sequenced sample was PBMCs or T cells enriched from blood (not recorded which). These receptors were collected from a woman in her 50s who had been exposed to COVID-19.

This rearrangement joins TRBV7-9 to TRBJ2-7, with TRBD1 as a possible D gene (6 bases). The CDR3 length is 14 residues. V was pared by 4 bases and J by 3 bases, with 13 bases between. Germline V gene lookup returns CDR1 SEHNR and CDR2 FQNEAQ (reference sequence). The CDR3 sequence: CASSSTDRHYEQYF. In DNA form, the CDR3 reads TGTGCCAGCAGCTCCACCGACAGGCACTACGAGCAGTACTTC.

The gene calls are TRBV5-1 and TRBJ2-1, with D possibly matching TRBD1 (5 bases). Per the germline V gene, CDR1 is SGHRS and CDR2 is YFSETQ. The CDR3 is 16 residues long. V lost 0 bases and J 6 bases, leaving 16 bases between the germline ends. The CDR3 sequence: CASSLGVAGKVNEQFF. CDR3 DNA sequence: TGCGCCAGCAGCTTGGGAGTGGCAGGGAAGGTCAATGAGCAGTTCTTC.

The rearrangement joins TRBV6-1 to TRBJ2-3, with D maybe TRBD2 (6 bases). The CDR3 length is 16 residues. V lost 4 bases to trimming and J lost 3 bases, with 17 bases between them. CDR1 is MNHNS and CDR2 is SASEGT in the germline V gene. CDR3 amino acids: CASSARLVLGTDTQYF. The CDR3 nucleotides read TGTGCCAGCAGTGCCCGACTAGTTTTAGGAACAGATACGCAGTATTTT.

The chain uses TRBV12-3 or TRBV12-4 and TRBJ2-3; D remains ambiguous. This CDR3 has 13 amino acids. The V end lost 7 bases, the J end lost 2 bases, and 10 bases lay between the germline ends. CDR3 amino acids: CASTPYPTDTQYF. CDR3 DNA: TGTGCCAGCACTCCCTATCCCACAGATACGCAGTATTTT.

The chain is built from TRBV2 and TRBJ2-1; 7 positions match TRBD2. The V gene end was trimmed by 9 bases and the J gene end by 3 bases; junction bases not matched to a gene: 8. The germline gives CDR1 SNHLY, CDR2 FYNNEI. CDR3 length: 14 amino acids. The CDR3 spells CARSPRGVYNEQFF. In DNA, the CDR3 is TGTGCCAGATCACCCCGGGGGGTCTACAATGAGCAGTTCTTC.

This clone was seen a single time. This chain uses TRBV2 with TRBJ1-5, with 8 bases lining up with TRBD1. The CDR3 is 15 amino acids. CDR1 is SNHLY, CDR2 FYNNEI, per germline. With V trimmed by 7 bases and J by 2 bases, 7 bases remained unmatched. DNA of the CDR3: TGTGCCAGCAACTTAGACAGGGGAGGCAATCAGCCCCAGCATTTT. It specifies CASNLDRGGNQPQHF.

The V call is TRBV27, the J call TRBJ1-1; tentatively, D is TRBD1 (5 bases). Trimming took off 2 bases at V and 2 bases at J, with 9 bases between the two ends. CDR3 length: 14 residues. Germline CDR1 MNHEY, CDR2 SMNVEV (reference sequence). CDR3 in DNA: TGTGCCAGCAGTTTAGTGGGGCAAAACACTGAAGCTTTCTTT. Residues: CASSLVGQNTEAFF.

The chain is built from TRBV5-1 and TRBJ2-6; 7 bases fit TRBD1. The CDR3 consists of 17 residues. V dropped 3 bases and J dropped 0; count of bases not matched to a gene: 6. The germline CDR1 and CDR2 sequences are SGHRS and YFSETQ. CDR3 region: CASSSDRVSSGANVLTF. Written as DNA, the CDR3 is TGCGCCAGCAGCTCAGACAGGGTTAGCTCTGGGGCCAACGTCCTGACTTTC. Full variable domain (rest looked up from reference TRBV5-1 and TRBJ2-6): KAGVTQTPRYLIKTRGQQVTLSCSPISGHRSVSWYQQTPGQGLQFLFEYFSETQRNKGNFPGRFSGRQFSNSRSEMNVSTLELGDSALYLCASSSDRVSSGANVLTFGAGSRLTVL.

The chain uses TRBV5-3 and TRBJ1-1, with 9 nucleotides matching TRBD1. TRBV5-3 carries the ORF label, with uncertain function. After removal of 1 base from V and 8 bases from J, the junction contained 3 bases not matched to a gene. The CDR3 has 13 amino acids. CDR3 amino acids: CARSLTGGGEAFF. CDR3 nucleotides: TGTGCCAGAAGCTTGACAGGGGGCGGCGAAGCTTTCTTT.

This chain joins TRBV7-2 and TRBJ2-3, with TRBD2 identical over 9 bases. The CDR3 totals 17 residues. V lost 1 base and J lost 8; bases outside the gene matches: 13. Germline V CDR1 and CDR2: SGHTA, FQGNSA. CDR3 region: CASSLDWLAGAVGTQYF. The CDR3 DNA sequence: TGTGCCAGCAGCTTAGACTGGTTAGCGGGAGCTGTGGGTACGCAGTATTTT. Full variable domain (remainder filled in from reference TRBV7-2 and TRBJ2-3): GAGVSQSPSNKVTEKGKDVELRCDPISGHTALYWYRQSLGQGLEFLIYFQGNSAPDKSGLPSDRFSAERTGGSVSTLTIQRTQQEDSAVYLCASSLDWLAGAVGTQYFGPGTRLTVL.

In its sample, this clone was seen once. The genes are TRBV1 and TRBJ1-2. TRBV1 is described as a pseudogene. This CDR3 has 17 residues. Written as DNA, the CDR3 is TGCACCAGCAGCCCGGGACTCCGGGGCCCGCGTAACTATGGCTACACCTTC. It specifies CTSSPGLRGPRNYGYTF.

The rearrangement uses TRBV7-2 and TRBJ1-1; D ambiguous. Germline V gene sequence: CDR1 SGHTA, CDR2 FQGNSA. V lost 4 bases and J lost 0, with 12 bases in between. This CDR3 region has 15 residues. The CDR3 loop reads CASSSQTTLNTEAFF. The CDR3 DNA sequence: TGTGCCAGCAGCTCCCAGACAACTCTGAACACTGAAGCTTTCTTT. Filled out from reference TRBV7-2 and TRBJ1-1, the complete variable domain reads GAGVSQSPSNKVTEKGKDVELRCDPISGHTALYWYRQSLGQGLEFLIYFQGNSAPDKSGLPSDRFSAERTGGSVSTLTIQRTQQEDSAVYLCASSSQTTLNTEAFFGQGTRLTVV.

V and J are TRBV20-1 and TRBJ2-1; D may be TRBD2 (5 bases). Trimming stripped 0 bases from V and 12 bases from J, with 9 bases between. The CDR3 is 11 residues long. Per germline, CDR1 DFQATT and CDR2 SNEGSKA (reference sequence). The CDR3, as DNA: TGCAGTGCTAGAGATGGTCGGGGGCAGTTCTTC. Translating it yields CSARDGRGQFF.

The chain is built from TRBV28 and TRBJ2-3, with 7 bases aligning to TRBD1. CDR3 size: 14 residues. V dropped 4 bases and J dropped 3; count of bases not matched to a gene: 4. Per germline, CDR1 MDHEN and CDR2 SYDVKM. CDR3 in amino acids: CASSWETGTDTQYF. The CDR3 DNA reads TGTGCCAGCAGTTGGGAGACAGGGACAGATACGCAGTATTTT.

V is TRBV7-6 and J is TRBJ1-1; TRBD1 might be the D (6 bases). V shed 5 bases and J shed 5 bases, with 12 bases lying between them. The CDR3 extends over 13 amino acids. CDR1 is SGHVS and CDR2 is FNYEAQ in the germline V gene. The CDR3: CASSLGGGTEAFF. The CDR3 DNA reads as TGTGCCAGCAGCCTAGGGGGGGGGACTGAAGCTTTCTTT.

This clone has more than one count but fewer than ten. The chain uses TRBV4-1 and TRBJ1-3; TRBD1 might be the D (5 bases). Trimming pared 1 base from V and 2 bases from J, leaving 9 bases between. The CDR3 is 15 residues long. Germline CDR1 MGHRA, CDR2 YSYEKL. The chain's CDR3 is CASSQAQGTGNTIYF. CDR3 nucleotide sequence: TGCGCCAGCAGCCAAGCGCAGGGTACTGGAAACACCATATATTTT.

This sequence joins TRBV6-5 and TRBJ2-1; 8 bases match TRBD1. Germline-derived CDR1 and CDR2 are MNHEY and SVGAGI. The CDR3 has 14 residues. Germline trimming cut 6 bases from V and 8 bases from J; bases unmatched to any gene: 9. Written as DNA, the CDR3 is TGTGCCAGCAGGGATACCGACAGGGGACATGAGCAGTTCTTC. Its translation: CASRDTDRGHEQFF.

This chain joins TRBV19 and TRBJ2-7, with D possibly matching TRBD2 (6 bases). The CDR3 has 13 amino acids. Germline V gene data show CDR1 as LNHDA and CDR2 as SQIVND (reference sequence). V gave up 7 bases and J gave up 2 bases, with 12 bases separating them. The CDR3 DNA reads TGTGCCAGTAAGGGTAGCGGTCCCTACGAGCAGTACTTC. Protein product: CASKGSGPYEQYF. Looking up the rest from reference TRBV19 and TRBJ2-7 gives the full variable domain: DGGITQSPKYLFRKEGQNVTLSCEQNLNHDAMYWYRQDPGQGLRLIYYSQIVNDFQKGDIAEGYSVSREKKESFPLTVTSAQKNPTAFYLCASKGSGPYEQYFGPGTRLTVT.

This sequence joins TRBV5-1 and TRBJ1-1; D unclear. V was cut by 4 bases and J by 3 bases, with 13 bases left in between. Per the germline V gene, CDR1 is SGHRS and CDR2 is YFSETQ. The CDR3 consists of 14 residues. The CDR3 DNA is TGCGCCAGCAGCCCTCTGGCTAGAGACACTGAAGCTTTCTTT. Encoded protein: CASSPLARDTEAFF.

CDR3 in amino acids: CASSLGGTVSQPQHF. In nucleotides, the CDR3 is TGTGCCAGCAGCTTAGGGGGGACAGTTTCTCAGCCCCAGCATTTT. This chain uses TRBV7-8 with TRBJ1-5; 7 bases are shared with TRBD1. Germline V gene sequence: CDR1 SGHVS, CDR2 FQNEAQ. The CDR3 covers 15 residues. The junction had 6 bases not matched to a gene; V was cut back by 1 base and J by 6 bases.

V and J are TRBV9 and TRBJ1-1, with unresolved D. CDR1 SGDLS and CDR2 YYNGEE come from the germline V gene. The ends were cut back, 6 bases at V and 3 bases at J, with 12 bases in the middle. CDR3 length: 13 amino acids. CDR3 sequence: CASKRGLDTEAFF. Written as DNA, the CDR3 is TGTGCCAGCAAGCGGGGTTTGGACACTGAAGCTTTCTTT. The full variable domain, its missing parts supplied by reference TRBV9 and TRBJ1-1, is DSGVTQTPKHLITATGQRVTLRCSPRSGDLSVYWYQQSLDQGLQFLIQYYNGEERAKGNILERFSAQQFPDLHSELNLSSLELGDSALYFCASKRGLDTEAFFGQGTRLTVV.

This chain joins TRBV5-1 and TRBJ1-1; TRBD1 matches at 8 bases. The CDR3 totals 14 residues. The V gene end was trimmed by 4 bases and the J gene end by 0 bases; junction bases not matched to a gene: 2. Germline values: CDR1 SGHRS, CDR2 YFSETQ. In DNA, the CDR3 is TGCGCCAGCAGCCGGACAGGGTTGAACACTGAAGCTTTCTTT. Translation gives CASSRTGLNTEAFF. The full variable domain, its missing parts supplied by reference TRBV5-1 and TRBJ1-1, is KAGVTQTPRYLIKTRGQQVTLSCSPISGHRSVSWYQQTPGQGLQFLFEYFSETQRNKGNFPGRFSGRQFSNSRSEMNVSTLELGDSALYLCASSRTGLNTEAFFGQGTRLTVV.